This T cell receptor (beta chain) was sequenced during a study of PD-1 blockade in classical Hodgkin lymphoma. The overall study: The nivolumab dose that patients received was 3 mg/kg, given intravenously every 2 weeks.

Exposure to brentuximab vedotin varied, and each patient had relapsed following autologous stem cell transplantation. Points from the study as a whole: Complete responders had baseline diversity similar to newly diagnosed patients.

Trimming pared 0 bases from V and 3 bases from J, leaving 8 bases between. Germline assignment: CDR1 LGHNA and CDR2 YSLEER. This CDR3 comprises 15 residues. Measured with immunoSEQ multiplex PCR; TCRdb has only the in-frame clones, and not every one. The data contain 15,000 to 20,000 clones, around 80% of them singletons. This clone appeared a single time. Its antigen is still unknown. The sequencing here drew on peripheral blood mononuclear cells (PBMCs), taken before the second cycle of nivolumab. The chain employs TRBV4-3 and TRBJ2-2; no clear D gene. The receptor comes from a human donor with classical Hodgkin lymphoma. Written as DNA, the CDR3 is TGCGCCAGCAGCCAAGATGGCCGATACACCGGGGAGCTGTTTTTT. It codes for CASSQDGRYTGELFF.